One and the same sample provided the 11 T cell receptor beta chains below, sequenced in a study of cytomegalovirus exposure and HLA in healthy donors. It was with 60 Vbeta and 13 Jbeta primers that the PCR ran. Profiling relied on immunoSEQ multiplex PCR, and the TCRdb table lists in-frame clones only, not all of them. The sample includes around 110,000 clones, around three quarters seen only once; the top ten take around 5%. Sequencing input: PBMCs. The source of these receptors is a man aged 25 to 45 in good health and CMV-seropositive.

The table lists this clone with a count of one. The chain has TRBV27 and TRBJ2-7; tentative D call: TRBD1 (6 bases). The length of the CDR3 is 14 residues. V was clipped by 5 bases and J by 0 bases, with 11 bases between them. From germline, CDR1 is MNHEY and CDR2 SMNVEV (reference sequence). The CDR3 loop reads CASSITRGSYEQYF. CDR3 bases: TGTGCCAGCAGTATAACCAGGGGCTCCTACGAGCAGTACTTC.

V and J are TRBV19 and TRBJ2-5; tentatively, D is TRBD1 (5 bases). Germline assignment: CDR1 LNHDA and CDR2 SQIVND (reference sequence). The V gene lost 3 bases and the J gene lost 0 bases, with 8 bases spanning the gap. CDR3 size: 14 residues. This CDR3 is CASSMGLYQETQYF. The CDR3, as DNA: TGTGCCAGTAGTATGGGGCTGTACCAAGAGACCCAGTACTTC.

This clone was detected only a few times. DNA for the CDR3: TGCGCCAGCAGCCAAGAGGCGTCGGCGGGGCGCTACGAGCAGTACTTC. Translated, it gives CASSQEASAGRYEQYF. This sequence joins TRBV4-3 and TRBJ2-7, with D possibly matching TRBD2 (6 bases). CDR3 length: 16 amino acids. Trimming removed 0 bases from V and 3 bases from J, with 15 bases in between. Germline lookup yields CDR1 LGHNA and CDR2 YSLEER.

This chain links TRBV7-6 with TRBJ2-2; TRBD1 matches 7 bases. Germline V gene data show CDR1 as SGHVS and CDR2 as FNYEAQ. CDR3 size: 16 residues. V lost 0 bases to trimming and J lost 6 bases; unmatched junction nucleotides: 7. CDR3: CASSLAQTGFAGELFF. DNA for the CDR3: TGTGCCAGCAGCTTAGCCCAGACAGGGTTCGCCGGGGAGCTGTTTTTT.

This chain links TRBV5-6 with TRBJ2-6; a weak D match, TRBD1 (5 bases). The ends were cut back, 0 bases at V and 4 bases at J, with 8 bases in the middle. Germline CDR1 is SGHDT and CDR2 is YYEEEE. The CDR3 consists of 15 residues. This CDR3 is CASSLEGFGANVLTF. The CDR3 DNA follows: TGTGCCAGCAGCTTGGAGGGGTTCGGGGCCAACGTCCTGACTTTC.

This chain connects TRBV9 to TRBJ2-7; D may be TRBD1 (6 bases). V was trimmed by 4 bases and J by 2 bases, leaving 13 bases between them. The CDR3 is 14 amino acids. Germline CDR1 and CDR2: SGDLS and YYNGEE. CDR3 amino acids: CASSIRTDTYEQYF. In DNA, the CDR3 is TGTGCCAGCAGCATAAGGACAGACACCTACGAGCAGTACTTC.

V is TRBV6-5 and J is TRBJ1-6, with 7 positions matching TRBD1. J lost 6 bases, V lost 4 bases, and 6 bases had no gene match. Germline V CDR1 and CDR2: MNHEY, SVGAGI. This CDR3 has 15 amino acids. CDR3 coding DNA: TGTGCCAGCAGTTTTACCGGGACAGTTAATTCACCCCTCCACTTT. Amino acids: CASSFTGTVNSPLHF.

The CDR3 nucleotides are TGTGCCAGCAGTGAGGCAGCCTACGAGCAGTACTTC. Its translation is CASSEAAYEQYF. The chain has TRBV2 and TRBJ2-7; D gene uncertain. This CDR3 has 12 residues. The V and J ends lost 3 bases and 2 bases respectively, with 5 bases between them. Germline V gene data show CDR1 as SNHLY and CDR2 as FYNNEI.

The CDR3 is CASSFPAPDSTMGYTF. CDR3 nucleotide sequence: TGTGCCAGCAGCTTTCCCGCCCCCGACAGTACTATGGGCTACACCTTC. V gene TRBV7-9 combines with J gene TRBJ1-2; D is possibly TRBD1 (5 bases). The V and J ends lost 3 bases and 8 bases respectively, with 22 bases between them. This CDR3 region has 16 residues. Germline V gene sequence: CDR1 SEHNR, CDR2 FQNEAQ (reference sequence). The whole variable domain, filled in from reference TRBV7-9 and TRBJ1-2, reads DTGVSQNPRHKITKRGQNVTFRCDPISEHNRLYWYRQTLGQGPEFLTYFQNEAQLEKSRLLSDRFSAERPKGSFSTLEIQRTEQGDSAMYLCASSFPAPDSTMGYTFGSGTRLTVV.

This clone was picked up one time. The genes are TRBV30 and TRBJ1-6; unclear D gene. CDR3 length: 13 amino acids. V shed 2 bases and J shed 8 bases, with 10 bases lying between them. From germline, CDR1 is GTSNPN and CDR2 SVGIG (reference sequence). The CDR3 region has the DNA TGTGCCTGGAGTCCCCGGGATGATTCACCCCTCCACTTT. Translation: CAWSPRDDSPLHF.

The chain combines TRBV7-9 with TRBJ1-4, with TRBD1 matching over 10 bases. Germline CDR1 SEHNR, CDR2 FQNEAQ (reference sequence). This CDR3 contains 13 residues. The V segment lost 4 bases and the J segment 14 bases; nucleotides outside the gene matches: 7. CDR3 loop: CASSSGTGAILFF. The DNA of the CDR3 is TGTGCCAGCAGCTCCGGGACAGGGGCTATTCTGTTTTTT. The full variable domain, in which reference TRBV7-9 and TRBJ1-4 provide the parts outside the CDR3, is DTGVSQNPRHKITKRGQNVTFRCDPISEHNRLYWYRQTLGQGPEFLTYFQNEAQLEKSRLLSDRFSAERPKGSFSTLEIQRTEQGDSAMYLCASSSGTGAILFFGSGTQLSVL.